This TCR beta chain is drawn from a study of CD8 T cells in Susac syndrome. Whole-study context: Clinical remission applied to under 10 sequenced Susac syndrome patients, and six had active disease.

This CDR3 spans 17 amino acids. The V segment lost 0 bases and the J segment 0 bases; nucleotides outside the gene matches: 5. Germline V gives CDR1 GTSNPN, CDR2 SVGIG (reference sequence). CD8+ and CD4+ T cells circulating in blood were sequenced for TCR beta. TEMRA cells were enriched by FACS, while CD8+ and CD4+ T cells were obtained through a negative isolation that was performed magnetically. Random hexamers were used to reverse transcribe 0.5 to 1 ug of RNA. Across 54 Vbeta and 13 Jbeta, TCR beta CDR3 was amplified with immunoSEQ multiplex PCR. MiXCR, run by TCRdb on the immunoSEQ multiplex PCR reads, gives a single entry per CDR3 protein. The sample has roughly 250,000 distinct CDR3 sequences; 90% to 96% are singletons.

The receptor's source is a human donor with Susac syndrome. Sequenced input: CD4+ T cells from PBMCs. The V gene is TRBV30, the J gene TRBJ2-6, with 7 nucleotides matching TRBD2. As DNA, the CDR3 is TGTGCCTGGAGTGTAGCGGGACTAAGCTCTGGGGCCAACGTCCTGACTTTC. Its translation: CAWSVAGLSSGANVLTF.